The sequence of this TCR beta chain was determined in a study of blood T cell repertoires in COVID-19. The trim removed 1 base at V and 5 bases at J, leaving 6 bases unmatched. Looked up from germline, CDR1 is KGHSH and CDR2 is LQKENI. The CDR3 sequence is 15 residues long. This clone was observed once. Only in-frame clones appear in the TCRdb table, and some are missing; sequencing was by immunoSEQ multiplex PCR. The sample consists of around 63,000 clones, just over 85% of them appearing once. This rearrangement joins TRBV18 to TRBJ2-5; 8 bases are a match to TRBD1. This clonotype originated in a woman of 80 years or more with acute or convalescent COVID-19. Specimen: peripheral blood. The CDR3 DNA follows: TGTGCCAGCTCACCACAGGCAGGGGGCGAGGAGACCCAGTACTTC. Protein sequence: CASSPQAGGEETQYF.